This T cell receptor beta chain was sequenced for a study of identifying expanded T cells in peripheral blood (dated by TCRdb to the late 2010s). Some background on the complete study: Four technical replicates, made by sequencing separate aliquots from the same pool of genomic DNA, were compared pairwise. Broader findings and caveats from the paper: Between technical replicates the binomial model flagged around 1.2 differentially abundant clones, whereas over about 2 weeks the binomial model flagged about 15 and over about four weeks around 18. For all healthy donors, the variance in clone template counts between approximately 2-week samples rose significantly as total template count increased. It was expected by the authors that biological variance in healthy repertoires might increase further over much longer intervals, such as months to years. Across all healthy-donor time intervals, the beta-binomial model significantly lowered both the number of clones called differentially abundant and the false-positive rate.

During the collection period, no immune events, such as infections, were documented for the healthy donors. Healthy-donor blood repertoires served as a training cohort to calibrate time-dependent variance in a beta-binomial model of T-cell clone differential abundance. The training cohort comprised roughly ten healthy donors, 3 female and 7 male. On average the donors were around 45 years old, and their ages spanned about 29 to 64 years. Whole blood, obtained from a commercial supplier, was collected from each healthy donor at three time points spaced about 2 weeks apart. For immunosequencing, genomic DNA was extracted from whole blood that had not been sorted. TCRbeta CDR3 regions were profiled by bias-controlled multiplex PCR amplification of genomic DNA with the immunoSEQ Assay. In the original analysis: The absolute abundance of each unique TCRbeta CDR3 region was quantified after sequences were collapsed and filtered. Two models were used to test differential abundance: a binomial model (Fisher-equivalent) and a beta-binomial model that adds time-dependent variance fitted from healthy donors. Any clone with fewer than 5 combined templates was excluded, and a clone was called differentially abundant if its Benjamini-Hochberg FDR was below 0.01. Using the form v = (b*log(k)+a)^2, the beta-binomial variance was modeled as a function of the total template count across the two samples. Held by TCRdb, this immuneACCESS table contains in-frame sequences only and omits some clones. Under half of the omission traces to an unresolved V gene where checked; the cause of the rest is unknown. Clonal size and the V and J genes are those of that table, whereas D and trimming came from the DNA. Counted in this sample were 45,000 to 60,000 clones; over 80% of them appeared once. The ten top clones hold approximately 17% of the sample.

Details on this clone: Its binding antigen is unknown. Base qualities are not recorded, but no much larger clone differs from it by a single base.

Deletion took 6 bases off V and 7 bases off J, with a span of 18 bases between the germline ends. The germline V gene provides CDR1 SGHAT and CDR2 FQNNGV. Measured from the cysteine to the phenylalanine, the CDR3 is 15 residues long. Only CDR3 DNA remains: 45 bases, in frame from the first base. The TCR was taken from a person aged 18-69 years in good health. The rearrangement joined TRBV11-2 to TRBJ2-2; TRBD2 could be the D gene, as 6 bases match. The sequenced sample consisted of blood. The DNA reads TGTGCCAGCAGTTCCGGACTGGCCGGGGGCGGGGAGCTGTTTTTT. The encoded protein is CASSSGLAGGGELFF. Reference TRBV11-2 and TRBJ2-2 proteins supply the regions before and after the CDR3; the full variable domain is: EAGVAQSPRYKIIEKRQSVAFWCNPISGHATLYWYQQILGQGPKLLIQFQNNGVVDDSQLPKDRFSAERLKGVDSTLKIQPAKLEDSAVYLCASSSGLAGGGELFFGEGSRLTVL.